This TCR beta chain was identified in a study of T cell responses to AZD1222 COVID-19 vaccine. Only in-frame clones appear in the TCRdb table, and some are missing; sequencing was by immunoSEQ multiplex PCR. The sample lists approximately 160,000 clones, around nine tenths occurring once. General observations from the study: Seropositivity was recorded at baseline in only a handful of AZD1222 recipients. Following two doses of AZD1222, Spike-specific TCR breadth and depth rose.

V lost 4 bases, J lost 4 bases, and 2 bases stayed unmatched. Germline V gives CDR1 SGHTA, CDR2 FQGTGA. The CDR3 spans 13 residues. On this clone: Its antigen is unidentified.

This receptor was obtained from an adult in good health. The V and J genes are TRBV7-3 and TRBJ1-1, with 8 bases fitting TRBD1. This material consisted of peripheral blood, taken on day 0 of AZD1222 vaccination. CDR3 region: CASSYGTGTEAFF. CDR3 nucleotide sequence: TGTGCCAGCAGCTACGGGACAGGCACTGAAGCTTTCTTT.